This section outlines one T cell receptor beta chain sequence together with its context. The germline gives CDR1 MNHNS, CDR2 SASEGT. The CDR3 extends over 13 amino acids. The ends were cut back, 7 bases at V and 9 bases at J, with 13 bases in the middle. This specimen comes from a study of PD-L1 blockade in urothelial cancer. Study information: Enrolled patients had been treated previously with 0 to 3 chemotherapy regimens.

Time point indicated: pretreatment peripheral blood. Clones were read by immunoSEQ multiplex PCR, and TCRdb kept only the in-frame ones, dropping some. The sample contains 95,000 or so clones, roughly 84% of which appear only once. This clonotype originated in a man between 60 and 75 years old with urothelial cancer. The genes are TRBV6-1 and TRBJ1-6; D may be TRBD1 (5 bases). The specimen comprised PBMCs, sampled around atezolizumab (anti-PD-L1) treatment. The CDR3 sequence is CASTTQGGSPLHF. CDR3 nucleotides: TGTGCCAGCACTACCCAGGGAGGTTCACCCCTCCACTTT.